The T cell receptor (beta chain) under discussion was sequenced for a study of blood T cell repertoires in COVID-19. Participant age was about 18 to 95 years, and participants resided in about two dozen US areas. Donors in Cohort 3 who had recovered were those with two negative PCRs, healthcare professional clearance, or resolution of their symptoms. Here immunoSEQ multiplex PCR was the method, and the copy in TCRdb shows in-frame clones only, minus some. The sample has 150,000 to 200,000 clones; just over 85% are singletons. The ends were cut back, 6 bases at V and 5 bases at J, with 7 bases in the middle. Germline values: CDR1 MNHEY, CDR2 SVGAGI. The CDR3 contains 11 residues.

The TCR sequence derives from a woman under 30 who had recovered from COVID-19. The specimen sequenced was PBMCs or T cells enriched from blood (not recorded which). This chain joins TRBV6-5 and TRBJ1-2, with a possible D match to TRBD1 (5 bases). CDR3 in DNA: TGTGCCAGCAGGGGGCCTTATGGCTACACCTTC. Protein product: CASRGPYGYTF.